The sequence of this T cell receptor (beta chain) was determined in a study of T cell repertoires in cytomegalovirus infection. TCRdb re-derived calls from the reads in MiXCR, one entry per CDR3 protein. This sample has approximately 490,000 distinct CDR3 sequences, with roughly 12% found just once. CDR3 length: 15 amino acids. Germline V gene sequence: CDR1 MDHEN, CDR2 SYDVKM. V shed 3 bases, J shed 5 bases, and the junction held 10 bases outside the gene matches. Study-level results: The ex vivo response was dominated by HLA-C-restricted CMV-specific TCR beta clonotypes.

The table lists this clonotype with many counts. Its antigen is as yet unknown. The sample was PBMCs. This sequence originates from a human donor in good health (CMV status not recorded). Some clones in this sample may be carry-over from other donors' samples. The chain uses TRBV28 and TRBJ2-7, with 7 nucleotides matching TRBD2. In nucleotides, the CDR3 is TGTGCCAGCAGTTTCGAGGGAGGGCCGAGTAACGAGCAGTACTTC. Translated: CASSFEGGPSNEQYF.